This T cell receptor (beta chain) comes out of a study of blood T cells in healthy people across ages. Study-level findings and limits: Relative to aged donors, long-lived donors carried more naive CD4+ cells and displayed higher diversity. Age showed a roughly linear inverse relationship with TCR beta diversity per million T cells.

Using a J-beta primer mix together with a sample-barcoded 5' primer, a second PCR was run for roughly 7 to 11 cycles. Every cDNA was tagged by a template-switch adaptor with 12 random nucleotides. Researchers report that each sample yielded at least 2.5 million CDR3-containing paired-end reads. TCRdb re-derived calls from the 5' RACE reads in MiXCR, one entry per CDR3 protein. The table includes about 1.7 million distinct CDR3 sequences, 28% detected once. Turning to this clonotype: Antigen: not known. A much larger clone differs by one base, so this may be a read error.

Germline V gene data show CDR1 as SGHRS and CDR2 as YFSETQ. The CDR3 extends over 16 amino acids. The chain carries TRBV5-1 and TRBJ2-7, with TRBD2 as a possible D gene (6 bases). TRBJ2-4 explains the end of the DNA better; the J call may be wrong. Specimen: blood. The receptor was derived from a woman aged 30 to 39 in good health. CDR3 bases: TGCGCCAGCAGCTTGACTGGCGGGGCGGCAAAAAACATTCAGTACTTC. Translating gives CASSLTGGAAKNIQYF.